These T cell receptor beta chains were read from a single sample in a study of T cell repertoires in cytomegalovirus infection. Via MiXCR, TCRdb re-called the reads, giving one row per CDR3 protein. The sample includes approximately 590,000 distinct CDR3 sequences, around two fifths seen only once; the top ten take 48%. These receptors' antigens are unknown. Sequencing was performed on cultured PBMCs, taken from culture after CMV antigen stimulation. The receptors were sampled from a human donor in good health (CMV status not recorded). Some clones in this sample may be carry-over from other donors' samples. Each CDR3 is given without its conserved first and last residue. A D gene is named only where the DNA matches it firmly. Clone size is given for some rows only: seen once, a few or many times, or a class if the clone is expanded.

ATSAGQGLADTQY	TRBD1	many	TRBV24-1	TRBJ2-3
ASSWGGGAEAF	.	.	TRBV5-1	TRBJ1-1
ASSLTRDYGYT	.	.	TRBV7-2	TRBJ1-2
ATSRGDSTFEQF	.	.	TRBV15	TRBJ2-1
AWSPTGSSRRF	.	.	TRBV30	TRBJ2-1
ASSLVGLEQGPYNEQF	TRBD1	.	TRBV13	TRBJ2-1
ASSTTLGPTTNEKLF	.	few	TRBV7-8	TRBJ1-4
ASSLRGGWLAGEEQF	TRBD2	.	TRBV7-4	TRBJ2-1
ASSHFPPDTQY	.	few	TRBV7-8	TRBJ2-3
ASSLTGHTQY	.	.	TRBV2	TRBJ2-3
ASSLGGTATGELF	.	few	TRBV7-2	TRBJ2-2
ASSLGDSFNEQF	.	.	TRBV11-2	TRBJ2-1
ASSSTRTGVRSETQY	TRBD1	.	TRBV7-6	TRBJ2-5
ASSRDGPYGYT	.	.	TRBV28	TRBJ1-2
ASSFLGEGNEQF	TRBD2	.	TRBV11-2	TRBJ2-1
ASSMFGLAETYEQY	TRBD2	few	TRBV19	TRBJ2-7